This T cell receptor beta chain was recorded in a study of vaccination effects on CD4 cells after COVID-19. Turning to the study itself: Post-vaccine sample collection fell at a median of 72 days after the second dose.

Regarding the study as a whole: Infection-derived and vaccine-derived clones contracted markedly late after vaccination.

On this clone itself: Antigen specificity is unknown.

ViraFEST used viral peptide pools to expand antigen-specific CD4+ T cells before sequencing. Following 10 days of culture, CD4+ T cells were isolated. Participants completed two doses of the BNT162b2 or mRNA-1273 vaccine. Clones were sequenced by immunoSEQ multiplex PCR, and TCRdb holds only the in-frame ones, with some missing. The table has over 25,000 clones, about 80% seen once. The germline V gene has CDR1 KGHSH and CDR2 LQKENI. The ends were cut back, 2 bases at V and 5 bases at J, with 13 bases in the middle. CDR3 length: 15 residues. The sequencing here drew on CD4+ T cells from PBMCs cultured with SARS-CoV-2 spike peptides, taken after COVID-19 vaccination. The rearrangement joins TRBV18 to TRBJ1-3; D may be TRBD1 (6 bases). The source is a human donor who received a COVID-19 vaccine. Some clones in this sample may be carry-over from other donors' samples. CDR3 sequence: CASSPSAGDRNTIYF. The DNA of the CDR3 is TGTGCCAGCTCACCATCCGCAGGGGATCGAAACACCATATATTTT.